This is a list of T cell receptor beta chains from one sample in a study of blood T cell repertoires in COVID-19. TCRdb keeps only in-frame clones here, not all; method: immunoSEQ multiplex PCR. The sample records approximately 300,000 clones, about 87% being singletons. The sample taken for sequencing was PBMCs or T cells enriched from blood (not recorded which). Receptors were obtained from a woman younger than 45 who had recovered from COVID-19. The CDR3 runs from the conserved cysteine through the conserved F or W. D genes are given only for firm matches.

V gene: TRBV11-2; J gene: TRBJ1-4; D gene: -; CDR3 DNA: TGTGCCAGCAGCTTGGAGAGGGCTGAAAAACTGTTTTTT; CDR3 protein: CASSLERAEKLFF
V gene: TRBV9; J gene: TRBJ2-2; D gene: -; CDR3 DNA: TGTGCCAGCAGCGATCCCAGGAACACCGGGGAGCTGTTTTTT; CDR3 protein: CASSDPRNTGELFF
V gene: TRBV7-9; J gene: TRBJ2-7; D gene: -; CDR3 DNA: TGTGCCAGCAGCTACGACAGTACCTACGAGCAGTACTTC; CDR3 protein: CASSYDSTYEQYF
V gene: TRBV2; J gene: TRBJ2-5; D gene: -; CDR3 DNA: TGTGCCAGCAGCGCCCGAACTAGATTAGGGACCCAGTACTTC; CDR3 protein: CASSARTRLGTQYF
V gene: TRBV19; J gene: TRBJ2-1; D gene: -; CDR3 DNA: TGTGCCAGTAGTATCCGGAGGAACCTATACAATGAGCAGTTCTTC; CDR3 protein: CASSIRRNLYNEQFF
V gene: TRBV2; J gene: TRBJ2-2; D gene: TRBD1; CDR3 DNA: TGTGCCAGCTCCGGGACAGGGAACACCGGGGAGCTGTTTTTT; CDR3 protein: CASSGTGNTGELFF
V gene: TRBV7-8; J gene: TRBJ1-1; D gene: -; CDR3 DNA: TGTGCCAGCAGCTCGCGGACAGAGAACACTGAAGCTTTCTTT; CDR3 protein: CASSSRTENTEAFF
V gene: TRBV9; J gene: TRBJ1-1; D gene: -; CDR3 DNA: TGTGCCAGCAGCGTAGGGGCAGGGGTGGGTGAAGCTTTCTTT; CDR3 protein: CASSVGAGVGEAFF
V gene: TRBV6-6; J gene: TRBJ1-6; D gene: TRBD1; CDR3 DNA: TGTGCCAGCAGTGGGGACAGGCATAATTCACCCCTCCACTTT; CDR3 protein: CASSGDRHNSPLHF
V gene: TRBV6-2/TRBV6-3; J gene: TRBJ1-1; D gene: -; CDR3 DNA: TGTGCCAGCAGCAACACAGTGAACACTGAAGCTTTCTTT; CDR3 protein: CASSNTVNTEAFF